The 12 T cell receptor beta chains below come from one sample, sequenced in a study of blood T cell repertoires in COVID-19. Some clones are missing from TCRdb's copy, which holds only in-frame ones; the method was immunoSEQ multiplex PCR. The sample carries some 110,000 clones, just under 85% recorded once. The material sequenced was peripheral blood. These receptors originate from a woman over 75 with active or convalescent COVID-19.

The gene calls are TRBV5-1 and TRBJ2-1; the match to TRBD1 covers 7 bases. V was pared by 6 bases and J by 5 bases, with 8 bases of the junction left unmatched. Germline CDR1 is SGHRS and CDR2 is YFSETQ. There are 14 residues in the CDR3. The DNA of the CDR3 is TGCGCCAGCAAGGACGGGACAGATAACAATGAGCAGTTCTTC. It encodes CASKDGTDNNEQFF.

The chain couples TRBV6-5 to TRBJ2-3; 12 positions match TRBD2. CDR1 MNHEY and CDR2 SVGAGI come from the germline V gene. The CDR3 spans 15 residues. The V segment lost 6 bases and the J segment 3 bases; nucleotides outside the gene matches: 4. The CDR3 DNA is TGTGCCAGCAGCCCCCTAGCGGGAGGGACAGATACGCAGTATTTT. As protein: CASSPLAGGTDTQYF.

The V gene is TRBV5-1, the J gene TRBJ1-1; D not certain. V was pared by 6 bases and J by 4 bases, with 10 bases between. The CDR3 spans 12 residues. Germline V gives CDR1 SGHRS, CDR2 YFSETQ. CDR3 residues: CASTDYSTEAFF. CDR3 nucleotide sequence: TGCGCCAGCACCGATTACAGCACTGAAGCTTTCTTT.

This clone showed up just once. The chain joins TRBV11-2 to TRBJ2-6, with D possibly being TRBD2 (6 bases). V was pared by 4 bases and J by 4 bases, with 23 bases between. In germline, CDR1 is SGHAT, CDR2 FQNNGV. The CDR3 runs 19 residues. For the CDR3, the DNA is TGTGCCAGCAGCTCTCCGGTAGGCCGGCTAGCGTTAGGGGCCAACGTCCTGACTTTC. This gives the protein CASSSPVGRLALGANVLTF.

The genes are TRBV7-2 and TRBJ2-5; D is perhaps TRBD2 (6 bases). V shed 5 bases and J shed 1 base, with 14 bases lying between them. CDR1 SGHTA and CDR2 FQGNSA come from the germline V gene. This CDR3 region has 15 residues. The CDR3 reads CASSHGLTAQETQYF. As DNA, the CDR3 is TGTGCCAGCAGCCACGGACTAACGGCCCAAGAGACCCAGTACTTC.

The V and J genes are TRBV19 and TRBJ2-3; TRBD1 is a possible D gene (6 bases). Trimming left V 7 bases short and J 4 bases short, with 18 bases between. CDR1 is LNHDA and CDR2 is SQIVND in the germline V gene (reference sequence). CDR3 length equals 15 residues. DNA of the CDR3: TGTGCCAGTACGGACAGAGTCGAAAGTGCAGATACGCAGTATTTT. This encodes CASTDRVESADTQYF. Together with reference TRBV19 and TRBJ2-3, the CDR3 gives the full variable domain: DGGITQSPKYLFRKEGQNVTLSCEQNLNHDAMYWYRQDPGQGLRLIYYSQIVNDFQKGDIAEGYSVSREKKESFPLTVTSAQKNPTAFYLCASTDRVESADTQYFGPGTRLTVL.

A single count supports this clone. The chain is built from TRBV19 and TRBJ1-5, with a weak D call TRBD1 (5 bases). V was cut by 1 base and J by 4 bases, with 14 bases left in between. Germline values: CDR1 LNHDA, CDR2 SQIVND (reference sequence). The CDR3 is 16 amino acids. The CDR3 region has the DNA TGTGCCAGTAGTATAGTTGGCGTGGGGGGGAATCAGCCCCAGCATTTT. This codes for CASSIVGVGGNQPQHF.

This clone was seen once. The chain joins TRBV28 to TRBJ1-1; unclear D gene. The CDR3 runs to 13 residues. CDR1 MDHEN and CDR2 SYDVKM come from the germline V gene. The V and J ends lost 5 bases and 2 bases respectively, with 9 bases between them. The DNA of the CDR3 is TGTGCCAGCAGTCTTCAGTCCAACACTGAAGCTTTCTTT. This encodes CASSLQSNTEAFF.

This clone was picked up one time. The CDR3 bases are TGCGCCAGCAGTGGCAGGGCGAACACTGAAGCTTTCTTT. It is translated as CASSGRANTEAFF. The V gene is TRBV10-2, the J gene TRBJ1-1; D is perhaps TRBD1 (5 bases). The CDR3 sequence is 13 residues long. Trimming left V 4 bases short and J 1 base short, with 7 bases between. The germline gives CDR1 WSHSY, CDR2 SAAADI.

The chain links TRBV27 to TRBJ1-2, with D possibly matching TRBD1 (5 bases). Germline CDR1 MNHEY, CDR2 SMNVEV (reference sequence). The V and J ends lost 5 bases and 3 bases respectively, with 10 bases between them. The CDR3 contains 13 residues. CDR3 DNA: TGTGCCAGCAGTCAGACAGTTCACTATGGCTACACCTTC. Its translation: CASSQTVHYGYTF.

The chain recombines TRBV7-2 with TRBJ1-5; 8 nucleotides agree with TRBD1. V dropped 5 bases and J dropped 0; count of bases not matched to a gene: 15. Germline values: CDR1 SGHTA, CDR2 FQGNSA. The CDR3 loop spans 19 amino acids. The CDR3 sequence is CASSRGPTTGDYSNQPQHF. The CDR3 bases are TGTGCCAGCAGCCGCGGGCCAACGACAGGGGATTATAGCAATCAGCCCCAGCATTTT.

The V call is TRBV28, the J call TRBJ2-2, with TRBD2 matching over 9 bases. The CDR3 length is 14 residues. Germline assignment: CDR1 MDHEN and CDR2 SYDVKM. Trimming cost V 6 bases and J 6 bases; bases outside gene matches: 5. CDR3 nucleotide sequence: TGTGCCAGCAGACTTAGCGGGAGCCCCGGGGAGCTGTTTTTT. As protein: CASRLSGSPGELFF.